The rows below give T cell receptor beta chains drawn from one sample of a study of blood T cell repertoires in COVID-19. Profiling relied on immunoSEQ multiplex PCR, and the TCRdb table lists in-frame clones only, not all of them. The profile covers 50,000 to 60,000 clones, with 85% to 90% appearing a single time and roughly a quarter taken by the ten largest. Sequencing used peripheral blood. The receptors stem from a human donor in a cohort sampled during active COVID-19. CDR3s include the opening cysteine and the closing phenylalanine or tryptophan. D genes are given only for firm matches. Only some rows state a clone size, as once, few, many or a class for expanded clones.

clone_size cdr3_length j_call d_call v_call cdr3_aa cdr3_nt
NA 15 TRBJ2-5 NA TRBV3-1/TRBV3-2 CASSQGGTYDQTQYF TGTGCCAGCAGCCAAGGCGGGACGTACGACCAGACCCAGTACTTC
NA 14 TRBJ2-2 NA TRBV6-6 CASSPDTFTGELFF TGTGCCAGCAGCCCTGACACTTTCACCGGGGAGCTGTTTTTT
NA 15 TRBJ2-5 NA TRBV7-2 CASSLGTGVGETQYF TGTGCCAGCAGCTTAGGAACGGGAGTGGGGGAGACCCAGTACTTC
NA 16 TRBJ1-4 TRBD1 TRBV6-5 CASSYGTGGGNEKLFF TGTGCCAGCAGTTACGGGACAGGGGGTGGGAATGAAAAACTGTTTTTT
NA 14 TRBJ2-2 NA TRBV19 CASSQGTNTGELFF TGTGCCAGTAGTCAGGGCACTAACACCGGGGAGCTGTTTTTT
NA 13 TRBJ1-1 TRBD1 TRBV27 CASSPGQSSDAFF TGTGCCAGCAGTCCGGGACAGAGCTCGGATGCTTTCTTT
NA 15 TRBJ2-5 NA TRBV9 CASSHAGNPQETQYF TGTGCCAGCAGCCATGCGGGGAACCCTCAAGAGACCCAGTACTTC
NA 19 TRBJ2-6 TRBD2 TRBV5-1 CASSYVERGAHSGANVLTF TGCGCCAGCAGCTACGTAGAGCGGGGGGCCCACTCTGGGGCCAACGTCCTGACTTTC
NA 15 TRBJ2-1 NA TRBV21-1 CASSSLAGGTNEQFF TGTGCCAGCAGCAGCCTAGCGGGAGGAACCAATGAGCAGTTCTTC
NA 14 TRBJ2-5 NA TRBV14 CASSLTRGQETQYF TGTGCCAGCAGCCTTACAAGGGGGCAAGAGACCCAGTACTTC
NA 22 TRBJ1-1 TRBD1 TRBV18 CASSLLVGTGVTIGTMGTEAFF TGTGCCAGCTCCCTCTTGGTCGGGACAGGGGTCACGATTGGGACGATGGGGACTGAAGCTTTCTTT
NA 16 TRBJ1-6 NA TRBV5-6 CASSLATGVGNSPLHF TGTGCCAGCAGCTTGGCCACGGGGGTGGGCAATTCACCCCTCCACTTT
NA 13 TRBJ1-1 NA TRBV6-5 CASRPGVNTEAFF TGTGCCAGCAGGCCAGGGGTTAACACTGAAGCTTTCTTT
NA 13 TRBJ1-5 NA TRBV12-3/TRBV12-4 CASSFSEYQPQHF TGTGCCAGCAGTTTCAGCGAATATCAGCCCCAGCATTTT
NA 14 TRBJ2-1 TRBD2 TRBV19 CASRLSGGVGEQFF TGTGCCAGTAGACTAAGCGGGGGTGTCGGTGAGCAGTTCTTC
NA 15 TRBJ2-6 NA TRBV5-4 CASSSEFTGANVLTF TGTGCCAGCAGCTCGGAGTTTACTGGGGCCAACGTCCTGACTTTC
NA 14 TRBJ1-2 TRBD1 TRBV13 CANSPRQGPGGYTF TGTGCCAACAGCCCTAGACAGGGCCCGGGGGGCTACACCTTC
NA 14 TRBJ2-1 NA TRBV7-3 CASSSSGGNNEQFF TGTGCCAGCAGCTCCTCCGGAGGTAACAATGAGCAGTTCTTC
NA 13 TRBJ2-1 TRBD1 TRBV5-1 CASSSTQGTEQFF TGCGCCAGCAGCTCGACACAGGGGACTGAGCAGTTCTTC
NA 14 TRBJ1-5 TRBD1 TRBV6-5 CATRQGAILQPQHF TGTGCCACCAGACAGGGGGCGATTCTTCAGCCCCAGCATTTT
NA 13 TRBJ1-3 NA TRBV6-2/TRBV6-3 CASSHRPGNTIYF TGTGCCAGCAGCCACAGGCCTGGAAACACCATATATTTT
NA 16 TRBJ2-4 TRBD2 TRBV11-3 CASSLVLAGGKYIQYF TGTGCCAGCAGCTTAGTACTAGCGGGAGGGAAGTACATTCAGTACTTC
few 14 TRBJ1-2 NA TRBV5-6 CASSLGQAPWGYTF TGTGCCAGCAGCTTGGGACAGGCTCCGTGGGGCTACACCTTC
NA 12 TRBJ1-5 NA TRBV29-1 CSVGEGNQPQHF TGCAGCGTCGGGGAGGGCAATCAGCCCCAGCATTTT
NA 15 TRBJ1-5 TRBD1 TRBV30 CAWSADRGGNQPQHF TGTGCCTGGAGTGCGGACAGGGGGGGCAATCAGCCCCAGCATTTT
NA 15 TRBJ2-1 TRBD2 TRBV5-1 CASSASSGSKNEQFF TGCGCCAGCAGCGCCTCTAGCGGGAGTAAGAATGAGCAGTTCTTC
once 16 TRBJ1-5 NA TRBV24-1 CATSVEVRRSNQPQHF TGTGCCACCAGTGTCGAGGTCCGTCGAAGCAATCAGCCCCAGCATTTT
once 14 TRBJ2-4 NA TRBV6-2/TRBV6-3 CASSYDEESFIQYF TGTGCCAGCAGTTACGACGAGGAGTCTTTCATTCAGTACTTC
NA 18 TRBJ2-3 TRBD2 TRBV4-2 CASSQGLAGGPPTDTQYF TGTGCCAGCAGCCAAGGACTAGCGGGGGGGCCCCCCACAGATACGCAGTATTTT
NA 13 TRBJ2-7 NA TRBV12-3/TRBV12-4 CASSPSQGYEQYF TGTGCCAGCAGCCCCAGTCAGGGATACGAGCAGTACTTC
once 13 TRBJ1-2 TRBD1 TRBV11-3 CASSADRGGGYTF TGTGCCAGCAGCGCAGACAGGGGAGGTGGCTACACCTTC
NA 13 TRBJ2-5 NA TRBV7-3 CASSLRVGETQYF TGTGCCAGCAGCTTACGGGTCGGGGAGACCCAGTACTTC
NA 16 TRBJ2-1 TRBD2 TRBV6-6 CASSPQVGLAGAEQFF TGTGCCAGCAGCCCTCAGGTAGGGCTAGCGGGAGCTGAGCAGTTCTTC
medium-sized 17 TRBJ2-1 TRBD2 TRBV4-3 CASSQGSGLAGENEQFF TGCGCCAGCAGCCAAGGCTCTGGACTAGCGGGAGAAAATGAGCAGTTCTTC
once 15 TRBJ2-5 TRBD2 TRBV2 CASSEELAARGAQYF TGTGCCAGCAGTGAAGAACTAGCAGCTCGGGGGGCCCAGTACTTC
NA 16 TRBJ1-5 TRBD1 TRBV30 CAWSRWTGGFSQPQHF TGTGCCTGGAGTAGATGGACAGGGGGCTTTAGTCAGCCCCAGCATTTT
NA 14 TRBJ1-4 NA TRBV6-6 CASSSGSSNEKLFF TGTGCCAGCAGTTCTGGCTCTTCAAATGAAAAACTGTTTTTT
NA 17 TRBJ2-6 TRBD1 TRBV7-9 CASSLGGGPSGANVLTF TGTGCCAGCAGCTTAGGAGGGGGCCCCTCTGGGGCCAACGTCCTGACTTTC
NA 14 TRBJ1-2 NA TRBV6-5 CASLPITGHFGYTF TGTGCCAGCTTGCCGATCACGGGACACTTCGGCTACACCTTC
NA 15 TRBJ2-7 TRBD1 TRBV9 CASSSRQGHSYEQYF TGTGCCAGCAGCTCCCGACAGGGTCACTCCTACGAGCAGTACTTC
NA 15 TRBJ2-2 NA TRBV4-3 CASSQSAVSPGELFF TGCGCCAGCAGCCAGTCAGCCGTTAGCCCCGGGGAGCTGTTTTTT
NA 12 TRBJ2-7 NA TRBV7-2 CASSLSSYEQYF TGTGCCAGCAGCCTCTCCTCCTACGAGCAGTACTTC
NA 16 TRBJ2-1 NA TRBV24-1 CATSDRSPSSYNEQFF TGTGCCACCAGTGACCGTTCCCCGAGCTCCTACAATGAGCAGTTCTTC
once 14 TRBJ1-1 NA TRBV19 CASSIGEYSTEAFF TGTGCCAGTAGTATTGGAGAATATAGCACTGAAGCTTTCTTT
NA 13 TRBJ2-5 TRBD1 TRBV15 CATSRDRARAQYF TGTGCCACCAGCCGCGACAGGGCGAGGGCCCAGTACTTC
NA 14 TRBJ2-5 NA TRBV19 CASSLQGSAETQYF TGTGCCAGTAGCCTACAGGGTTCCGCAGAGACCCAGTACTTC
NA 16 TRBJ2-1 TRBD1 TRBV9 CASSPLQGAGGGEQFF TGTGCCAGCAGCCCACTCCAAGGGGCAGGGGGCGGTGAGCAGTTCTTC
NA 13 TRBJ1-2 NA TRBV12-3/TRBV12-4 CASSLQGVYGYTF TGTGCCAGCAGTCTACAGGGAGTCTATGGCTACACCTTC
NA 13 TRBJ2-7 TRBD1 TRBV30 CAWRTGVAYEQYF TGTGCCTGGAGGACAGGGGTAGCCTACGAGCAGTACTTC
NA 14 TRBJ1-1 TRBD1 TRBV12-5 CASGFTGGDAEAFF TGTGCTAGTGGTTTTACAGGGGGCGACGCTGAAGCTTTCTTT
NA 14 TRBJ1-4 NA TRBV5-5 CASSFGGSNEKLFF TGTGCCAGCAGCTTTGGAGGGTCCAATGAAAAACTGTTTTTT
NA 16 TRBJ2-5 TRBD2 TRBV7-8 CASSPGLDGLVETQYF TGTGCCAGCAGTCCTGGACTAGACGGGCTCGTCGAGACCCAGTACTTC
once 14 TRBJ2-1 TRBD1 TRBV6-6 CASLGTGGRNEQFF TGTGCCAGCCTGGGGACAGGGGGTAGGAATGAGCAGTTCTTC
NA 15 TRBJ1-2 TRBD1 TRBV5-1 CASSLVRGGVYGYTF TGCGCCAGCAGCTTAGTAAGAGGGGGCGTCTATGGCTACACCTTC